The entry that follows covers one TCR beta chain sequence. The record originates from a study of blood T cell repertoires in COVID-19. Study as a whole: Collection of acute and convalescent COVID-19 samples took place in the United States, Italy and Spain. T cells, B-cell-depleted T cells, or PBMCs supplied cDNA or gDNA.

The authors' processing: Counts of nucleated cells, estimated from reference gene primer amplification, were obtained. Profiling relied on immunoSEQ multiplex PCR, and the TCRdb table lists in-frame clones only, not all of them. V, J and clone size derive from that table, while D and trimming were established from the DNA sequence. The sample carries 43,000 or so clones, under 85% recorded once. The TCR was taken from a man aged 60-69 years with active COVID-19. Sequenced material: peripheral blood.

The chain's CDR3 is CASSLGGVRTDTQYF. In DNA, the CDR3 is TGTGCCAGCAGCTTAGGCGGGGTTCGCACAGATACGCAGTATTTT. This chain joins TRBV11-3 and TRBJ2-3, with D tentatively TRBD2 (6 bases). Trimming pared 1 base from V and 1 base from J, leaving 9 bases between. Germline V gives CDR1 SGHNT, CDR2 YENEEA. This CDR3 spans 15 amino acids. Combining the CDR3 with reference TRBV11-3 and TRBJ2-3 gives the whole variable domain EAGVVQSPRYKIIEKKQPVAFWCNPISGHNTLYWYLQNLGQGPELLIRYENEEAVDDSQLPKDRFSAERLKGVDSTLKIQPAELGDSAVYLCASSLGGVRTDTQYFGPGTRLTVL.